Listed here are 5 T cell receptor beta chains from one sample, sequenced in a study of shared clonotypes between healthy human individuals. Assay: immunoSEQ multiplex PCR; the TCRdb copy retains only in-frame clones and omits some. The repertoire holds about 1.5 million clones, with approximately 98% as singletons. Sequenced: naive CD4+ T cells sorted from blood. The subset is: CD45RA+ positively selected. These receptors were obtained from a young man in good health.

The gene calls are TRBV5-1 and TRBJ2-7, with 7 bases aligning to TRBD1. Germline trimming cut 1 base from V and 0 bases from J; bases unmatched to any gene: 4. CDR3 length: 15 residues. Per the germline V gene, CDR1 is SGHRS and CDR2 is YFSETQ. In DNA, the CDR3 is TGCGCCAGCAGCTTGAGGACAGGAAACTCCTACGAGCAGTACTTC. Amino acid sequence: CASSLRTGNSYEQYF.

The V gene is TRBV7-8, the J gene TRBJ2-5; TRBD1 aligns across 7 bases. Germline assignment: CDR1 SGHVS and CDR2 FQNEAQ. V dropped 1 base and J dropped 2; count of bases not matched to a gene: 10. The CDR3 totals 17 residues. CDR3 nucleotides: TGTGCCAGCAGCTTAGGGTTGACAGGGCTCGGTCAAGAGACCCAGTACTTC. Translation: CASSLGLTGLGQETQYF.

The rearrangement joins TRBV7-9 to TRBJ2-7; D may be TRBD1 (5 bases). Germline V CDR1 and CDR2: SEHNR, FQNEAQ (reference sequence). This CDR3 contains 16 residues. V was pared by 8 bases and J by 2 bases, with 22 bases between. The CDR3 DNA reads TGTGCCAGCGGCGGTATTCGGAACCAGGGCCCCTACGAGCAGTACTTC. It yields the protein CASGGIRNQGPYEQYF.

The chain couples TRBV28 to TRBJ1-5; TRBD1 agrees at 8 bases. The CDR3 is 16 residues long. Trimming removed 7 bases from V and 7 bases from J; junction bases left unmatched: 15. CDR1 MDHEN and CDR2 SYDVKM come from the germline V gene. CDR3 in DNA: TGTGCCAGCACTAGCTTGAGACAGGGGCGGGGACAGCCCCAGCATTTT. Translated, it gives CASTSLRQGRGQPQHF.

The chain uses TRBV7-8 and TRBJ2-7; no clear D. This CDR3 region has 12 residues. Looked up from germline, CDR1 is SGHVS and CDR2 is FQNEAQ. V lost 1 base and J lost 5, with 6 bases in between. The CDR3 sequence is CASSLVVNEQYF. Written as DNA, the CDR3 is TGTGCCAGCAGCTTAGTGGTCAACGAGCAGTACTTC.